This T cell receptor beta chain was sequenced in a study of shared clonotypes between healthy human individuals. Study as a whole: Donors, aged 18 to 49, were a couple of women and three men. Donors had three CD4 naive, three CD4 memory, two CD8 naive and one CD8 memory plate apiece.

Cells designated naive CD8 were CD45RO-negative and were positively selected for CCR7, with terminally differentiated effector memory CD45RA+ cells excluded. Adults of Caucasian background living in Nashville, Tennessee made up all donors. The CDR3 totals 16 residues. The V end lost 0 bases, the J end lost 3 bases, and 14 bases lay between the germline ends. CDR1 and CDR2 (germline): KGHSY, FQNENV. Clones were read by immunoSEQ multiplex PCR, and TCRdb kept only the in-frame ones, dropping some. This table has hundreds of thousands of clones, 98% appearing once. The origin of this receptor is a man aged 25-40 years in good health. Sequences were obtained from naive CD8+ T cells sorted from blood. The chain employs TRBV16 and TRBJ1-2, with D uncertain. The CDR3 spells CASSQSGNQADYGYTF. The CDR3 bases are TGTGCCAGCAGCCAATCTGGGAACCAAGCAGACTATGGCTACACCTTC.